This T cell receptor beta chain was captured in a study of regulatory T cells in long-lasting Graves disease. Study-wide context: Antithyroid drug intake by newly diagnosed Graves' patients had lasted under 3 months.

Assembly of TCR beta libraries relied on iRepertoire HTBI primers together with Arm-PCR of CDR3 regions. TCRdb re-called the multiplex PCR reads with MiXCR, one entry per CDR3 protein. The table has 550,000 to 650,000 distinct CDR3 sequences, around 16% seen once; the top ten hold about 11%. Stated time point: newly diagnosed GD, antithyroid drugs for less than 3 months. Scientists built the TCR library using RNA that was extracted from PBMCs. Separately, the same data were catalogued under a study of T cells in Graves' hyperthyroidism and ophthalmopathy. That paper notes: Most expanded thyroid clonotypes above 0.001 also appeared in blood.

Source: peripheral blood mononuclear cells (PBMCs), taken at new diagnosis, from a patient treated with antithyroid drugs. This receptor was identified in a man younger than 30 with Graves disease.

In nucleotides, the CDR3 is TGTGCCAGCAGCGGCGGCTTTATGAGCAAAAATTCACCCCTCCACTTT. Protein sequence: CASSGGFMSKNSPLHF. The rearrangement links TRBV3-1 to TRBJ1-6; D remains unclear. With 5 bases removed from V and 7 bases from J, the gap between germline ends came to 18 bases. Per germline, CDR1 LGHDT and CDR2 YNNKEL (reference sequence). This CDR3 is built from 16 residues.